The 9 T cell receptor beta chains given below trace back to one sample, sequenced in a study of graft-versus-host responses after intestinal transplantation. For these receptors, no antigen is known. The repertoire was sequenced with immunoSEQ multiplex PCR; TCRdb's copy has only in-frame clones and lacks some. Altogether about 40,000 clones are present, 90% to 95% being singletons, with the ten largest covering about 0.5%. This specimen was unstimulated CD8+ T cells sorted from spleen or lymph node cells, taken before transplant. These receptors originate from a human donor who was the organ donor for an intestinal transplant.

CDR3 DNA: TGCGCCAGCAGCTTTTGGCGGGGGATAACCTACGAGCAGTACTTC. As protein: CASSFWRGITYEQYF. V usage is TRBV5-1 and J usage is TRBJ2-7; 7 bases fit TRBD2. Germline assignment: CDR1 SGHRS and CDR2 YFSETQ. J gave up 2 bases and V 2 bases, and 7 bases lay outside the gene matches. This CDR3 spans 15 amino acids. The whole variable domain, filled in from reference TRBV5-1 and TRBJ2-7, reads KAGVTQTPRYLIKTRGQQVTLSCSPISGHRSVSWYQQTPGQGLQFLFEYFSETQRNKGNFPGRFSGRQFSNSRSEMNVSTLELGDSALYLCASSFWRGITYEQYFGPGTRLTVT.

V gene TRBV5-5 combines with J gene TRBJ1-5; D unclear. V dropped 3 bases and J dropped 6 bases, with 13 bases sitting between them. The CDR3 totals 14 residues. Per germline, CDR1 SGHKS and CDR2 YYEKEE (reference sequence). CDR3 bases: TGTGCCAGCAGCTCGTACGATTCGGGTCAGCCCCAGCATTTT. Translated, it gives CASSSYDSGQPQHF.

The chain uses TRBV4-3 and TRBJ2-2; 9 positions agree with TRBD1. CDR1 is LGHNA and CDR2 is YSLEER in the germline V gene. This CDR3 region has 17 residues. V dropped 1 base and J dropped 1; count of bases not matched to a gene: 4. CDR3 in DNA: TGCGCCAGCAGCCAAGCCCCGGGACAGGGGAACACCGGGGAGCTGTTTTTT. Its translation is CASSQAPGQGNTGELFF.

The V call is TRBV6-5, the J call TRBJ1-5; tentatively, D is TRBD1 (5 bases). Per germline, CDR1 MNHEY and CDR2 SVGAGI. V was shortened by 1 base and J by 6 bases, with 13 bases between the two germline ends. This CDR3 has 15 residues. CDR3 loop: CASSYYGATIQPQHF. The CDR3 coding sequence is TGTGCCAGCAGTTACTACGGGGCTACAATTCAGCCCCAGCATTTT.

The chain employs TRBV6-1 and TRBJ2-3; D remains unclear. V lost 4 bases and J lost 2, with 19 bases in between. Germline V gene data show CDR1 as MNHNS and CDR2 as SASEGT. The CDR3 length is 17 residues. CDR3 DNA sequence: TGTGCCAGCAGTGCCTTGGCAGTGTTTACATTCACAGATACGCAGTATTTT. It specifies CASSALAVFTFTDTQYF.

The chain has TRBV14 and TRBJ2-3; D is uncertain. Trimming took 4 bases from V and 2 from J, leaving 4 bases between them. From germline, CDR1 is SGHDN and CDR2 FVKESK. The CDR3 consists of 12 residues. The CDR3 DNA reads TGTGCCAGCAGCCCCCACACAGATACGCAGTATTTT. Translation: CASSPHTDTQYF.

The chain combines TRBV7-9 with TRBJ2-3; D is uncertain. With 7 bases removed from V and 3 bases from J, the gap between germline ends came to 8 bases. The CDR3 has 12 amino acids. CDR1 and CDR2 (germline): SEHNR, FQNEAQ (reference sequence). The CDR3 region is CASKLGTDTQYF. The CDR3 nucleotides read TGTGCCAGCAAGCTAGGTACAGATACGCAGTATTTT.

This chain connects TRBV9 to TRBJ2-1; the D is unclear. V was clipped by 0 bases and J by 0 bases, with 13 bases between them. The CDR3 has 17 residues. Germline CDR1 is SGDLS and CDR2 is YYNGEE. Here the CDR3 reads CASSVEWLPSSYNEQFF. Written as DNA, the CDR3 is TGTGCCAGCAGCGTAGAGTGGCTTCCAAGCTCCTACAATGAGCAGTTCTTC.

This chain uses TRBV9 with TRBJ2-7; 10 bases line up with TRBD2. The CDR3 runs to 16 residues. J gave up 7 bases and V 0 bases, and 10 bases lay outside the gene matches. Germline V gene data show CDR1 as SGDLS and CDR2 as YYNGEE. CDR3 loop: CASSVEASGGLREQYF. In DNA, the CDR3 is TGTGCCAGCAGCGTAGAGGCTAGCGGGGGTCTCAGAGAGCAGTACTTC.